One TCR beta chain is described in this entry. The data belong to a study of blood T cell repertoires in COVID-19. Under the authors' procedure: Amplified reference gene primers provided the basis for estimating nucleated cell counts. TCRdb's copy holds only in-frame clones and misses some; the assay was immunoSEQ multiplex PCR. Clone size and V and J calls were adopted from that table, with D and trimming inferred from the DNA. The profile shows 180,000 or so clones, approximately 80% of them singletons. Germline V gene lookup returns CDR1 SEHNR and CDR2 FQNEAQ (reference sequence). The CDR3 spans 14 residues. Trimming pared 5 bases from V and 10 bases from J, leaving 20 bases between. Symptom resolution, clearance, or two negative PCRs marked the recovered donors of Cohort 3.

This receptor was identified in a man aged 45 to 65 who had recovered from COVID-19. The genes are TRBV7-9 and TRBJ1-1; D is unclear. The sample comprised PBMCs or T cells enriched from blood (not recorded which). CDR3 nucleotide sequence: TGTGCCAGCAGCCCCGGGGTAGGTACCCGTGGAGCTTTCTTT. Its protein is CASSPGVGTRGAFF.